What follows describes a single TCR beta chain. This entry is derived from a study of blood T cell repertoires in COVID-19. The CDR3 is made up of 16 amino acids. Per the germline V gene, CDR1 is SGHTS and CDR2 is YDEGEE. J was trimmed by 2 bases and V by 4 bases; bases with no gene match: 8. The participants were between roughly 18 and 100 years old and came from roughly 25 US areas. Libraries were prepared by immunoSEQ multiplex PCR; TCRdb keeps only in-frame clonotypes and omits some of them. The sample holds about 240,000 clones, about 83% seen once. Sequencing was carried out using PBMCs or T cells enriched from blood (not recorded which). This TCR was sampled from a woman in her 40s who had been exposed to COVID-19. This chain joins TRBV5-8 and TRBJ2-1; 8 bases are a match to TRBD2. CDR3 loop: CASSPRSGAPYNEQFF. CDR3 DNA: TGTGCCAGCAGCCCCCGTAGCGGGGCCCCCTACAATGAGCAGTTCTTC.